One and the same sample provided the 5 T cell receptor beta chains below, sequenced in a study of T cell clonality in common variable immunodeficiency. The table came from immunoSEQ multiplex PCR; TCRdb's copy has only in-frame clones and leaves some out. The record shows more than 35,000 clones for this sample, with no singletons present. The sequenced material came from peripheral blood mononuclear cells. The receptors come from a person aged 18-70 years in good health.

This clone was counted ten times or more. The CDR3 end is not reached by the read, which stops 3 residues before it; the germline J gene fills it in. The V call is TRBV18, the J call TRBJ2-7, with D possibly matching TRBD1 (6 bases). CDR1 KGHSH and CDR2 LQKENI come from the germline V gene. The CDR3 spans 13 residues. Trimming stripped 1 base from V and 3 bases from J, with 7 bases between. CDR3 bases read: TGTGCCAGCTCACCACGGGGGCTCTACGAG. Its translation: CASSPRGLYE. The entire CDR3 is CASSPRGLYEQYF.

This clone was found many times. The sequence runs out 3 residues before the end of the CDR3; the remainder is reconstructed from the germline J gene. This chain links TRBV7-8 with TRBJ2-3; the match to TRBD2 covers 11 bases. J lost 7 bases, V lost 5 bases, and 5 bases had no gene match. This CDR3 contains 14 residues. Germline V gene lookup returns CDR1 SGHVS and CDR2 FQNEAQ. CDR3 bases read: TGTGCCAGCAGCCCACTAGCGGGAGATAATACG. This translates into CASSPLAGDNT. The full CDR3 protein reads CASSPLAGDNTQYF. Complete variable domain (other parts from reference TRBV7-8 and TRBJ2-3): GAGVSQSPRYKVAKRGQDVALRCDPISGHVSLFWYQQALGQGPEFLTYFQNEAQLDKSGLPSDRFFAERPEGSVSTLKIQRTQQEDSAVYLCASSPLAGDNTQYFGPGTRLTVL.

This clone occurred many times. This CDR3 is CASSYSTSGENNEQFF. The covered CDR3 bases are TGTGCCAGCAGTTACTCTACTAGCGGGGAAAACAATGAG. The rearrangement links TRBV6-2 or TRBV6-3 to TRBJ2-1, with 10 bases fitting TRBD2. With the read ending 3 residues before the CDR3 end, the germline J gene is used to fill in that end. Trimming removed 0 bases from V and 5 bases from J; junction bases left unmatched: 4. CDR1 and CDR2 (germline): MNHEY, SVGEGT. The CDR3 runs 16 residues.

The table lists this clone with many counts. The read terminates 3 residues ahead of where the CDR3 ends, so the germline J gene completes it. V and J are TRBV20-1 and TRBJ2-7, with 9 bases lining up with TRBD2. The junction had 14 bases not matched to a gene; V was cut back by 5 bases and J by 6 bases. The CDR3 is made up of 15 amino acids. CDR1 is DFQATT, CDR2 SNEGSKA, per germline (reference sequence). CDR3 sequence: CSAQTPGTSTFEQYF. Incomplete CDR3 DNA: TGCAGTGCTCAAACCCCCGGGACTAGCACCTTCGAG.

This clone was observed at least ten times. With the read ending 3 residues before the CDR3 end, the germline J gene is used to fill in that end. The chain uses TRBV29-1 and TRBJ2-7, with D possibly TRBD1 on 6 matching bases. The CDR3 spans 12 residues. The germline V and J ends were trimmed by 8 bases and 2 bases, with 13 bases remaining between them. In germline, CDR1 is SQVTM, CDR2 ANQGSEA. CDR3 protein: CSCGQTAYEQYF. The CDR3 bases that were read are TGCAGCTGCGGACAGACCGCCTACGAG.